This entry features one TCR beta chain sequence. This record comes from a study of blood T cell repertoires in COVID-19. Overall study: COVID-19 samples from acute and convalescent phases originated in the United States, Italy and Spain. The analysed material was cDNA or gDNA that came from T cells, B-cell-depleted T cells, or PBMCs.

With 3 bases removed from V and 5 bases from J, the gap between germline ends came to 11 bases. This CDR3 is built from 14 residues. The germline V gene has CDR1 LNHNV and CDR2 YYDKDF (reference sequence). How the authors handled the data: Reference gene primer amplification in the assay estimated nucleated cell counts. Sequenced by immunoSEQ multiplex PCR; TCRdb stores in-frame clones only, minus some. Clone size and the V and J calls come from that table; the DNA yielded D and trimming. Seen here are some 150,000 clones, 88% observed once, and the top ten hold roughly 2.1%. This sequence joins TRBV15 and TRBJ1-5; the D gene is possibly TRBD1 (5 bases). Sequencing used peripheral blood. This sequence originates from a human donor in a cohort sampled during active COVID-19. The DNA for the CDR3 is TGTGCCACCAGCAGTGGCAGGGTTGATCAGCCCCAGCATTTT. It translates to CATSSGRVDQPQHF.